The clone carrying this T cell receptor (beta chain) has more than one count but fewer than ten. The PCR employed 60 Vbeta primers together with 13 Jbeta primers. The assay was immunoSEQ multiplex PCR, and TCRdb's table has in-frame clones only and misses some. The table shows approximately 210,000 clones, with about 80% occurring only once. This sample is drawn from a study of cytomegalovirus exposure and HLA in healthy donors. The CDR3 extends over 13 amino acids. Looked up from germline, CDR1 is MGHDK and CDR2 is SYGVNS. Trimming removed 0 bases from V and 7 bases from J, with 9 bases in between. The sample taken for sequencing was PBMCs. The clonotype originates from a middle-aged woman in good health and CMV-seronegative. V and J are TRBV25-1 and TRBJ1-1; no reliable D call. CDR3 nucleotides: TGTGCCAGCAGTGAATATGAGGTACTTGAAGCTTTCTTT. It is translated as CASSEYEVLEAFF.